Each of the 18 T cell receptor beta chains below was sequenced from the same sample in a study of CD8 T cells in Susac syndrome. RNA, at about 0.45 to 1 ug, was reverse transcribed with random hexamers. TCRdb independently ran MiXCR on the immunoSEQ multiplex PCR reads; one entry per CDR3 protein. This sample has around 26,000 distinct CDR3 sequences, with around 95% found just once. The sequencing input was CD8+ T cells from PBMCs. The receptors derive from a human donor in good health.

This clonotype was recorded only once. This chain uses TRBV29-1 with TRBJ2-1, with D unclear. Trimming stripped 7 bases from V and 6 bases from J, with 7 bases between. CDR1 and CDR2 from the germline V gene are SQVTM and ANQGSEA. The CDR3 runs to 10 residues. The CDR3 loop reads CSGSRNEQFF. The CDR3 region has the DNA TGCAGCGGCAGCCGCAATGAGCAGTTCTTC.

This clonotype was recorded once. DNA of the CDR3: TGTGCCAGCAGCCACGAACACGCCCTTAGCCCCTACAATGAGCAGTTCTTC. It yields the protein CASSHEHALSPYNEQFF. The chain has TRBV14 and TRBJ2-1; D is unclear. V shed 3 bases and J shed 2 bases, with 17 bases lying between them. Germline CDR1 SGHDN, CDR2 FVKESK. CDR3 length equals 17 residues.

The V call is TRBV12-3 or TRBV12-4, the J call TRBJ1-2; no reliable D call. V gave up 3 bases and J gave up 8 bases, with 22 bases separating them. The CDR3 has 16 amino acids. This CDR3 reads CASSFTVAQTSGGYTF. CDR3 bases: TGTGCCAGCAGTTTTACTGTGGCCCAGACCTCGGGAGGCTACACCTTC.

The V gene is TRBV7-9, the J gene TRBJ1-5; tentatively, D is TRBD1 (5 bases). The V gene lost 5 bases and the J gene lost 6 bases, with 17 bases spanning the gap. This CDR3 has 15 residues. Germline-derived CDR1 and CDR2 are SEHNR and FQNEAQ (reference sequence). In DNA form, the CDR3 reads TGTGCCAGCAGCCCCCGCGGGGGGGGTTCTCAGCCCCAGCATTTT. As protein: CASSPRGGGSQPQHF.

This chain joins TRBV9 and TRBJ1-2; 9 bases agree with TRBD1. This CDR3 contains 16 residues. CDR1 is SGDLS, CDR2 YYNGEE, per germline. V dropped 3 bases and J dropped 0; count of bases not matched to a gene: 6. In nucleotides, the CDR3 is TGTGCCAGCAGCGCCCTAGGGACAGGGACTAACTATGGCTACACCTTC. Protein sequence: CASSALGTGTNYGYTF.

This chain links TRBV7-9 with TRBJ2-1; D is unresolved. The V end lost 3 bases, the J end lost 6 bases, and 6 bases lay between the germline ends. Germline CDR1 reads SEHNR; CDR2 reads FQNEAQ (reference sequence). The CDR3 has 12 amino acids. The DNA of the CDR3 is TGTGCCAGCAGCTTTCGGGCCAATGAGCAGTTCTTC. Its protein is CASSFRANEQFF. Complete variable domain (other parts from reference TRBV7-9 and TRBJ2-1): DTGVSQNPRHKITKRGQNVTFRCDPISEHNRLYWYRQTLGQGPEFLTYFQNEAQLEKSRLLSDRFSAERPKGSFSTLEIQRTEQGDSAMYLCASSFRANEQFFGPGTRLTVL.

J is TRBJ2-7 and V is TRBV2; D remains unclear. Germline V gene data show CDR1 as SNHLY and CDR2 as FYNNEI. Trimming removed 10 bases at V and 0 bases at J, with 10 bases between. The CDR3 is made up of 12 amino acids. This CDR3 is CATKGISYEQYF. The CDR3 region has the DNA TGTGCCACAAAAGGGATCTCCTACGAGCAGTACTTC.

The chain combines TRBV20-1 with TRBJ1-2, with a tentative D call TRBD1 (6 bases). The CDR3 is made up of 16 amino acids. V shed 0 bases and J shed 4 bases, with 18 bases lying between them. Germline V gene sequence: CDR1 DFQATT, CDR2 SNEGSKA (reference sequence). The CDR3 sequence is CSARELPRDKIYGYTF. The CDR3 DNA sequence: TGCAGTGCTAGAGAGCTCCCTCGGGACAAGATCTATGGCTACACCTTC.

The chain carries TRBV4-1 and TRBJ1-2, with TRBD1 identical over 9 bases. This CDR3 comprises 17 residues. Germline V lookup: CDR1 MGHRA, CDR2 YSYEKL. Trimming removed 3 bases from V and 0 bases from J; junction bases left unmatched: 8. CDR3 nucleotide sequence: TGCGCCAGCAGCCATCCCCGGGACAGGGAAACTAACTATGGCTACACCTTC. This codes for CASSHPRDRETNYGYTF.

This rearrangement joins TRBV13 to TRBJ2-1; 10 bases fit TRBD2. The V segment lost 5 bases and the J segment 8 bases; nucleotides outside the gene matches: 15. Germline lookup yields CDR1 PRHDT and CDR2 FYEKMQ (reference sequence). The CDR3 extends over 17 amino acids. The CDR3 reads CASSPAVPGLAQYEQFF. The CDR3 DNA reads TGTGCCAGCAGCCCTGCCGTCCCGGGACTAGCGCAGTATGAGCAGTTCTTC.

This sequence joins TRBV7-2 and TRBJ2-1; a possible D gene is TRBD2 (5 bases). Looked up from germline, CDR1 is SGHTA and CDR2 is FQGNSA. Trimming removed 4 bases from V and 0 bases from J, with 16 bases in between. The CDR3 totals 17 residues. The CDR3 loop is CASSSTGLFSSYNEQFF. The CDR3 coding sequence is TGTGCCAGCAGCTCTACTGGACTGTTTAGCTCCTACAATGAGCAGTTCTTC.

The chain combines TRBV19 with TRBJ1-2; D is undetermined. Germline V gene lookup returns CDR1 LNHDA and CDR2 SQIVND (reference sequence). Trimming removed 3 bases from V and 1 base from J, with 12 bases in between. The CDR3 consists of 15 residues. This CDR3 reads CASSIRFGNNYGYTF. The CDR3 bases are TGTGCCAGTAGTATCAGATTTGGAAATAACTATGGCTACACCTTC.

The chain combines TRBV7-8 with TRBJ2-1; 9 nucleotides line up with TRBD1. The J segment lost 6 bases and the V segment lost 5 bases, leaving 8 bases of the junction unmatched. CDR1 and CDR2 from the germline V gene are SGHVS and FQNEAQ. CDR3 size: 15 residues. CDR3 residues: CASSLGTGYSNEQFF. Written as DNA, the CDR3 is TGTGCCAGCAGCCTTGGGACAGGGTACAGCAATGAGCAGTTCTTC. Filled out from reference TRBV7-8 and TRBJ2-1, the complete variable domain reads GAGVSQSPRYKVAKRGQDVALRCDPISGHVSLFWYQQALGQGPEFLTYFQNEAQLDKSGLPSDRFFAERPEGSVSTLKIQRTQQEDSAVYLCASSLGTGYSNEQFFGPGTRLTVL.

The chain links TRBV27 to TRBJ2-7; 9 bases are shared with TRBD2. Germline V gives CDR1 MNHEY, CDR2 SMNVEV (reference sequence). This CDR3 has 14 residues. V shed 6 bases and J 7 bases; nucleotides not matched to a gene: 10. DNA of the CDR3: TGTGCCAGCAGACCAAGACTAGCGGCTACGGAGCAGTACTTC. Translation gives CASRPRLAATEQYF.

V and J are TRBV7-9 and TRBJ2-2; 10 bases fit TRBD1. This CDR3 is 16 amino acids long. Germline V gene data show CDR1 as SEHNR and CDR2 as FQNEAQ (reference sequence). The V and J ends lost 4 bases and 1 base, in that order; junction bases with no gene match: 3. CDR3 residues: CASSSGTGENTGELFF. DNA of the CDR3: TGTGCCAGCAGCTCCGGGACAGGGGAGAACACCGGGGAGCTGTTTTTT.

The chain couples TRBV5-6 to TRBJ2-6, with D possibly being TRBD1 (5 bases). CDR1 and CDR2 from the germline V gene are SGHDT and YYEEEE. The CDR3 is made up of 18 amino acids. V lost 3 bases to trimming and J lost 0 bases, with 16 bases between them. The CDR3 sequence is CASSYRQFSLSGANVLTF. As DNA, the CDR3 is TGTGCCAGCAGCTACCGACAGTTTTCGCTCTCTGGGGCCAACGTCCTGACTTTC. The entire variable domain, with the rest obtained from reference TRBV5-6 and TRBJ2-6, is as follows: DAGVTQSPTHLIKTRGQQVTLRCSPKSGHDTVSWYQQALGQGPQFIFQYYEEEERQRGNFPDRFSGHQFPNYSSELNVNALLLGDSALYLCASSYRQFSLSGANVLTFGAGSRLTVL.

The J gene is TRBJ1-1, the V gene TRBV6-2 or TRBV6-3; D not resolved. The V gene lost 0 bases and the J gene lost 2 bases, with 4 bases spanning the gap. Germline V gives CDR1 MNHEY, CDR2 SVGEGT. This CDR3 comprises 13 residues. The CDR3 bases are TGTGCCAGCAGTTACTCGACCAACACTGAAGCTTTCTTT. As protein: CASSYSTNTEAFF.

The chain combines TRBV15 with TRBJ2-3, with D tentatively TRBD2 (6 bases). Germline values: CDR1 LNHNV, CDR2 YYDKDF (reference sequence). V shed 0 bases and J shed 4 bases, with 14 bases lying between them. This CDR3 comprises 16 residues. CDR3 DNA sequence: TGTGCCACCAGCAGAGATCGCGGGGCAGGCCCAGATACGCAGTATTTT. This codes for CATSRDRGAGPDTQYF.